Listed here are 21 T cell receptor beta chains from one sample, sequenced in a study of human versus mouse CDR3 diversity and MHC coevolution (dated by TCRdb to about 2017). Libraries were prepared through the immunoSEQ multiplex PCR assay. TCRdb stores this immuneACCESS table with in-frame sequences only. Part of the clones is absent; in the studies checked, under half of the shortfall reflects unresolved V genes, and no reason is known for the rest. The sample has about 81,000 clones on record, 80% to 95% of them singletons. The top ten constitute more than 1.1% of the sample. Sequenced: naive CD4+ T cells from blood. Explained via the paper, the cell subset or site label denotes: CD45RO-negative CD62L-positive naive CD4 T cells. All receptors derive from a person aged 30-69 years in good health.

This clone was observed a handful of times. This chain connects TRBV6-6 to TRBJ1-2, with a possible D match to TRBD1 (6 bases). The CDR3 extends over 15 amino acids. V lost 0 bases to trimming and J lost 4 bases, with 12 bases between them. In germline, CDR1 is MNHNY, CDR2 SVGAGI (reference sequence). The CDR3: CASSYSDSIRYGYTF. CDR3 sequence (DNA): TGTGCCAGCAGTTACTCGGACAGTATACGCTATGGCTACACCTTC.

This chain uses TRBV18 with TRBJ1-5, with 8 bases that match TRBD1. The CDR3 sequence is 17 residues long. Per the germline V gene, CDR1 is KGHSH and CDR2 is LQKENI. V lost 0 bases, J lost 0 bases, and 4 bases stayed unmatched. CDR3 bases: TGTGCCAGCTCACCACCGAACCAGGGGGCTAGCAATCAGCCCCAGCATTTT. Translated: CASSPPNQGASNQPQHF.

The V call is TRBV18, the J call TRBJ1-1, with TRBD1 matching 7 bases. Per the germline V gene, CDR1 is KGHSH and CDR2 is LQKENI. The CDR3 is 15 residues long. V trimming: 2 bases; J trimming: 3 bases; junction bases outside the gene matches: 6. In nucleotides, the CDR3 is TGTGCCAGCTCACCATTGGGCAGGGGGGACACTGAAGCTTTCTTT. This codes for CASSPLGRGDTEAFF.

The chain carries TRBV7-2 and TRBJ2-6; 7 positions agree with TRBD1. With V trimmed by 5 bases and J by 0 bases, 7 bases remained unmatched. Germline CDR1 and CDR2: SGHTA and FQGNSA. The CDR3 totals 17 residues. This chain's CDR3 is CASSPDRPSSGANVLTF. CDR3 DNA sequence: TGTGCCAGCAGCCCGGACAGGCCGAGCTCTGGGGCCAACGTCCTGACTTTC.

This clone was counted once. The rearrangement joins TRBV5-1 to TRBJ1-2; TRBD1 might be the D (5 bases). V was trimmed by 0 bases and J by 0 bases, leaving 9 bases between them. CDR1 and CDR2 from the germline V gene are SGHRS and YFSETQ. The CDR3 runs 15 residues. Here the CDR3 DNA reads TGCGCCAGCAGCTTGGCCGCGGGGCCTAACTATGGCTACACCTTC. Amino acid sequence: CASSLAAGPNYGYTF.

The V gene is TRBV30, the J gene TRBJ1-2; perhaps TRBD1 as D (5 bases). This CDR3 has 16 amino acids. Trimming shortened V by 0 bases and J by 5 bases, and 19 bases separated the two germline ends. Per germline, CDR1 GTSNPN and CDR2 SVGIG (reference sequence). DNA for the CDR3: TGTGCCTGGAGTGTACTCAGGGCAGGGAGGATTTATGGCTACACCTTC. This translates into CAWSVLRAGRIYGYTF.

V is TRBV7-2 and J is TRBJ1-5; no reliable D call. The CDR3 runs to 16 residues. Per the germline V gene, CDR1 is SGHTA and CDR2 is FQGNSA. Trimming pared 2 bases from V and 3 bases from J, leaving 14 bases between. CDR3 sequence reads: CASSLSPREYNQPQHF. The CDR3 nucleotides are TGTGCCAGCAGCTTAAGCCCACGGGAATACAATCAGCCCCAGCATTTT.

This clone was seen only a few times. The rearrangement links TRBV6-6 to TRBJ2-7; perhaps TRBD1 as D (6 bases). The germline V and J ends were trimmed by 5 bases and 4 bases, with 18 bases remaining between them. Germline CDR1 is MNHNY and CDR2 is SVGAGI (reference sequence). The CDR3 spans 15 residues. Here the CDR3 DNA reads TGTGCCAGCAGTCGGACAGTTGACAGGCCGTACGAGCAGTACTTC. Its protein product is CASSRTVDRPYEQYF.

V is TRBV28 and J is TRBJ2-5, with TRBD2 matching 9 bases. The J call may be faulty, since TRBJ2-7 better matches the DNA end. The germline V gene encodes CDR1 MDHEN and CDR2 SYDVKM. The CDR3 length is 15 residues. CDR3 in DNA: TGTGCCAGCAGTTTCAGCGGGGGGCCCTCCTACGAGCAGTACTTC. As protein: CASSFSGGPSYEQYF.

This clone was found once. The chain couples TRBV19 to TRBJ2-5; 8 nucleotides agree with TRBD2. Matching the DNA end better, TRBJ2-7 makes the J call doubtful. This CDR3 spans 14 amino acids. Per the germline V gene, CDR1 is LNHDA and CDR2 is SQIVND (reference sequence). The chain's CDR3 is CASSIGGGRGEQYF. The CDR3 nucleotides are TGTGCCAGTAGTATCGGCGGGGGGCGAGGCGAGCAGTACTTC.

This chain uses TRBV5-8 with TRBJ1-5; no clear D gene. Trimming stripped 0 bases from V and 1 base from J, with 14 bases between. The CDR3 extends over 17 amino acids. Per the germline V gene, CDR1 is SGHTS and CDR2 is YDEGEE. The CDR3 nucleotides are TGTGCCAGCAGCTTGGCCGTTACCGCGAGGAGCAATCAGCCCCAGCATTTT. Translated, it gives CASSLAVTARSNQPQHF.

The chain joins TRBV18 to TRBJ2-1; TRBD2 aligns across 9 bases. With V trimmed by 4 bases and J by 7 bases, 11 bases remained unmatched. CDR3 length equals 16 residues. In germline, CDR1 is KGHSH, CDR2 LQKENI. The CDR3 here is CASSLRTSELSNEQFF. CDR3 coding DNA: TGTGCCAGCTCACTTAGGACTAGCGAGCTCAGTAATGAGCAGTTCTTC.

This chain uses TRBV2 with TRBJ2-1; 13 nucleotides line up with TRBD2. Germline trimming cut 4 bases from V and 8 bases from J; bases unmatched to any gene: 8. The CDR3 is made up of 16 amino acids. The germline V gene encodes CDR1 SNHLY and CDR2 FYNNEI. The CDR3 DNA is TGTGCCAGCAGTGGGGCACTAGCGGGGGGGTTCGATGAGCAGTTCTTC. Encoded protein: CASSGALAGGFDEQFF.

A few counts support this clone. This CDR3 is CASSPGGLDGYTF. CDR3 coding DNA: TGTGCCAGCAGCCCAGGGGGTTTGGATGGCTACACCTTC. The chain links TRBV6-6 to TRBJ1-2; 7 bases are a match to TRBD1. The CDR3 runs 13 residues. CDR1 and CDR2 from the germline V gene are MNHNY and SVGAGI (reference sequence). V lost 6 bases to trimming and J lost 6 bases; unmatched junction nucleotides: 7.

Here the CDR3 reads CASTKTGNYGYTF. The CDR3, as DNA: TGTGCCAGCACAAAGACAGGAAACTATGGCTACACCTTC. V usage is TRBV27 and J usage is TRBJ1-2; D perhaps matches TRBD1 (6 bases). The CDR3 runs 13 residues. V shed 7 bases and J shed 2 bases, with 11 bases lying between them. Germline V gene lookup returns CDR1 MNHEY and CDR2 SMNVEV (reference sequence).

CDR3 DNA: TGCGCCAGCAGCCAAGATTTGGACCTCCCGGGGGGCTACACCTTC. It codes for CASSQDLDLPGGYTF. The chain employs TRBV4-3 and TRBJ1-2; no reliable D call. This CDR3 spans 15 amino acids. V was cut by 0 bases and J by 8 bases, with 16 bases left in between. CDR1 is LGHNA and CDR2 is YSLEER in the germline V gene.

The CDR3 spells CAISPTGDYGYTF. The CDR3, as DNA: TGTGCCATCAGTCCTACAGGGGACTATGGCTACACCTTC. The chain is built from TRBV10-3 and TRBJ1-2; 7 bases map to TRBD1. The CDR3 is made up of 13 amino acids. Germline V CDR1 and CDR2: ENHRY, SYGVKD. J was trimmed by 3 bases and V by 5 bases; bases with no gene match: 3.

The chain employs TRBV6-1 and TRBJ2-7; 7 nucleotides align to TRBD1. After removal of 5 bases from V and 3 bases from J, the junction contained 10 bases not matched to a gene. The CDR3 has 15 amino acids. Looked up from germline, CDR1 is MNHNS and CDR2 is SASEGT. The CDR3 is CASSQGQSTNYEQYF. CDR3 bases: TGTGCCAGCAGTCAGGGACAGAGTACAAACTACGAGCAGTACTTC.

The chain joins TRBV5-1 to TRBJ2-3; perhaps TRBD1 as D (6 bases). The V and J ends lost 0 bases and 1 base respectively, with 12 bases between them. This CDR3 comprises 16 residues. Germline lookup yields CDR1 SGHRS and CDR2 YFSETQ. CDR3 sequence (DNA): TGCGCCAGCAGCTTGGTTGGGGGCGTGGGCACAGATACGCAGTATTTT. This codes for CASSLVGGVGTDTQYF.

This chain uses TRBV5-1 with TRBJ1-5, with D perhaps TRBD1 (6 bases). With 0 bases removed from V and 5 bases from J, the gap between germline ends came to 12 bases. The germline CDR1 and CDR2 sequences are SGHRS and YFSETQ. There are 15 residues in the CDR3. CDR3 protein: CASSLDAGEYQPQHF. For the CDR3, the DNA is TGCGCCAGCAGCTTGGATGCAGGGGAGTATCAGCCCCAGCATTTT.

This clone was seen only once. The chain employs TRBV27 and TRBJ2-2; 9 bases are a match to TRBD2. The CDR3 has 15 residues. Germline V lookup: CDR1 MNHEY, CDR2 SMNVEV (reference sequence). Trimming removed 7 bases from V and 5 bases from J; junction bases left unmatched: 8. The CDR3 reads CASISLSGRTGELFF. The CDR3 DNA follows: TGTGCCAGCATTAGCCTTAGCGGGAGAACCGGGGAGCTGTTTTTT.